What follows are 17 T cell receptor beta chains derived from one specimen sequenced in a study of blood T cell repertoires in COVID-19. Method: immunoSEQ multiplex PCR; TCRdb's copy keeps in-frame clones and lacks some. Among around 180,000 clones listed, 80% to 90% were seen once. The source material was PBMCs or T cells enriched from blood (not recorded which). The source of these receptors is a woman between 35 and 50 years old with acute COVID-19.

Notes on this clone: This CDR3 is also generated by other DNA sequences in the sample. This chain connects TRBV5-1 to TRBJ2-3, with 8 bases matching TRBD2. CDR1 and CDR2 from the germline V gene are SGHRS and YFSETQ. V shed 0 bases and J 0 bases; nucleotides not matched to a gene: 0. CDR3 length equals 15 residues. CDR3 loop: CASSLGGGSTDTQYF. The DNA for the CDR3 is TGCGCCAGCAGCTTGGGCGGGGGGAGCACAGATACGCAGTATTTT.

The chain uses TRBV21-1 and TRBJ1-5; the DNA was not compared with TRBD1, the D call given in the table. TRBV21-1 constitutes a pseudogene. CDR3 length equals 19 residues. Written as DNA, the CDR3 is TGTGCCAGCAGCGTCGGGGGACAGGGCCCTAAGGGTAGCAATCAGCCCCAGCATTTT. Translation: CASSVGGQGPKGSNQPQHF.

This chain uses TRBV9 with TRBJ2-7, with a possible D match to TRBD2 (7 bases). CDR1 and CDR2 (germline): SGDLS, YYNGEE. The CDR3 runs to 15 residues. V gave up 4 bases and J gave up 4 bases, with 18 bases separating them. The CDR3 sequence: CASSLFGGATYEQYF. The CDR3 nucleotides are TGTGCCAGCAGCCTCTTTGGGGGGGCGACTTACGAGCAGTACTTC.

CDR3 DNA sequence: TGCGCCAGCAGCCAAGAGGCATGGACAGCGAATGAAAAACTGTTTTTT. It specifies CASSQEAWTANEKLFF. The gene calls are TRBV4-1 and TRBJ1-4, with a possible D match to TRBD1 (6 bases). Germline V gene sequence: CDR1 MGHRA, CDR2 YSYEKL. V lost 0 bases and J lost 5, with 13 bases in between. This CDR3 comprises 16 residues.

The chain couples TRBV29-1 to TRBJ2-1; 7 bases are shared with TRBD1. The CDR3 spans 13 residues. J lost 7 bases, V lost 3 bases, and 6 bases had no gene match. The germline gives CDR1 SQVTM, CDR2 ANQGSEA. CDR3 sequence: CSVDKGAQNEQFF. In nucleotides, the CDR3 is TGCAGCGTTGACAAGGGGGCGCAAAATGAGCAGTTCTTC.

DNA for the CDR3: TGTGCCAGCAGCCACTCGACAGGGTTTGGTAACACTGAAGCTTTCTTT. This gives the protein CASSHSTGFGNTEAFF. This chain connects TRBV11-2 to TRBJ1-1; TRBD1 matches at 7 bases. V gave up 5 bases and J gave up 2 bases; unmatched junction bases: 11. Germline V gives CDR1 SGHAT, CDR2 FQNNGV. This CDR3 spans 16 amino acids.

The rearrangement links TRBV11-2 to TRBJ2-3; possible D gene TRBD2, 7 bases. The CDR3 sequence is 16 residues long. CDR1 SGHAT and CDR2 FQNNGV come from the germline V gene. Trimming took 5 bases from V and 2 from J, leaving 17 bases between them. The CDR3 is CASSPLGGHNTDTQYF. In DNA form, the CDR3 reads TGTGCCAGCAGCCCCCTCGGGGGGCACAACACAGATACGCAGTATTTT.

The table lists this clone with a few counts. The rearrangement joins TRBV18 to TRBJ1-4; 8 nucleotides line up with TRBD1. The junction had 5 bases not matched to a gene; V was cut back by 3 bases and J by 8 bases. The germline V gene has CDR1 KGHSH and CDR2 LQKENI. CDR3 length equals 14 residues. For the CDR3, the DNA is TGTGCCAGCTCACCGAGGACAGGGCGAGAAAAACTGTTTTTT. Amino acid sequence: CASSPRTGREKLFF.

The chain recombines TRBV19 with TRBJ2-3, with 8 bases matching TRBD2. CDR1 is LNHDA and CDR2 is SQIVND in the germline V gene (reference sequence). This CDR3 is 15 amino acids long. V lost 1 base to trimming and J lost 4 bases; unmatched junction nucleotides: 4. The CDR3 protein is CASSIGDSGADTQYF. In DNA, the CDR3 is TGTGCCAGTAGTATAGGGGATAGCGGGGCAGATACGCAGTATTTT.

Points on this clone: Other DNA sequences of this sample code for an identical CDR3. J is TRBJ2-3 and V is TRBV5-1, with 9 bases fitting TRBD1. The germline V gene encodes CDR1 SGHRS and CDR2 YFSETQ. V was pared by 4 bases and J by 4 bases, with 4 bases of the junction left unmatched. This CDR3 has 14 residues. CDR3 sequence reads: CASSLGQGSDTQYF. The CDR3 coding sequence is TGCGCCAGCAGCCTAGGACAGGGGTCAGATACGCAGTATTTT. Full variable domain (outside the CDR3, taken from reference TRBV5-1 and TRBJ2-3): KAGVTQTPRYLIKTRGQQVTLSCSPISGHRSVSWYQQTPGQGLQFLFEYFSETQRNKGNFPGRFSGRQFSNSRSEMNVSTLELGDSALYLCASSLGQGSDTQYFGPGTRLTVL.

V and J are TRBV4-1 and TRBJ2-7; 11 positions match TRBD2. The germline gives CDR1 MGHRA, CDR2 YSYEKL. The CDR3 extends over 16 amino acids. V was clipped by 4 bases and J by 5 bases; unmatched bases: 10. CDR3 nucleotides: TGCGCCAGCAGCCCACTCCGACTAGCGGGACCCCACGAGCAGTACTTC. It yields the protein CASSPLRLAGPHEQYF.

In regard to this clone: This sample includes further DNA sequences coding for the same CDR3. The chain joins TRBV5-1 to TRBJ1-1; no clear D gene. The CDR3 sequence is 13 residues long. Trimming took off 0 bases at V and 1 base at J, with 4 bases between the two ends. In germline, CDR1 is SGHRS, CDR2 YFSETQ. CDR3 in amino acids: CASSLAGNTEAFF. As DNA, the CDR3 is TGCGCCAGCAGCTTGGCGGGGAACACTGAAGCTTTCTTT.

The chain joins TRBV7-8 to TRBJ2-7, with no clear D. The V gene's germline CDR1 is SGHVS and CDR2 FQNEAQ. V lost 1 base and J lost 3, with 13 bases in between. This CDR3 spans 15 amino acids. For the CDR3, the DNA is TGTGCCAGCAGCTTAGGCGTTTCCTCCCTCTACGAGCAGTACTTC. This gives the protein CASSLGVSSLYEQYF.

The gene calls are TRBV6-2 or TRBV6-3 and TRBJ2-3, with 10 bases lining up with TRBD2. The CDR3 extends over 18 amino acids. V shed 6 bases and J 4 bases; nucleotides not matched to a gene: 16. In germline, CDR1 is MNHEY, CDR2 SVGEGT. CDR3 residues: CASSTGGTSAVRADTQYF. The CDR3 bases are TGTGCCAGCAGCACCGGTGGGACTAGCGCCGTTCGGGCAGATACGCAGTATTTT.

The chain joins TRBV6-5 to TRBJ2-3, with D unresolved. Trimming shortened V by 6 bases and J by 5 bases, and 9 bases separated the two germline ends. From germline, CDR1 is MNHEY and CDR2 SVGAGI. The CDR3 sequence is 12 residues long. The CDR3 DNA is TGTGCCAGCAGGGCCCCCGAAGATACGCAGTATTTT. This gives the protein CASRAPEDTQYF.

This chain joins TRBV2 and TRBJ2-7, with 12 bases fitting TRBD2. V was pared by 7 bases and J by 9 bases, with 13 bases of the junction left unmatched. Germline loops: CDR1 SNHLY, CDR2 FYNNEI. This CDR3 is built from 15 residues. The CDR3 DNA is TGTGCCAGCACCAGGAGGACTAGCGGGGACATAGGGCAGTACTTC. It yields the protein CASTRRTSGDIGQYF.

J is TRBJ1-6 and V is TRBV5-1; the match to TRBD1 covers 7 bases. Per germline, CDR1 SGHRS and CDR2 YFSETQ. This CDR3 is 19 amino acids long. J gave up 6 bases and V 0 bases, and 15 bases lay outside the gene matches. CDR3 loop: CASSLGGPTGARVNSPLHF. DNA for the CDR3: TGCGCCAGCAGCTTGGGAGGTCCCACAGGGGCGAGGGTTAATTCACCCCTCCACTTT.